Listed below are T cell receptor beta chains from one sample, sequenced in a study of cytomegalovirus exposure and HLA in healthy donors. TCRdb's table, derived via immunoSEQ multiplex PCR, lists solely in-frame clones and lacks some. This sample has about 160,000 clones, with around 88% found just once. Sequencing was done on a sample of PBMCs. The receptor source for this set is a woman aged 18-35 years in good health and CMV-seronegative. CDR3s include the opening cysteine and the closing phenylalanine or tryptophan. Fields, in order: J gene, clone size, V gene, CDR3 protein. Not all rows give a size; the values are once, few, many and, for expanded clones, a class.

TRBJ2-4 | NA | TRBV5-4 | CASSSTGVGAKNIQYF
TRBJ2-3 | NA | TRBV2 | CASSLPGDSSTDTQYF
TRBJ1-1 | NA | TRBV19 | CASSPTTLNTEAFF
TRBJ1-2 | NA | TRBV27 | CASSLNSGQPTFYGYTF
TRBJ2-1 | NA | TRBV18 | CASSLTSDNEQFF
TRBJ1-6 | NA | TRBV23-1 | CASSQPKGANSPLHF
TRBJ1-2 | once | TRBV28 | CASSFGGYTF
TRBJ2-4 | NA | TRBV18 | CASSRGQGVVIQYF
TRBJ2-3 | NA | TRBV25-1 | CASSDPGTSGGGIGF
TRBJ2-5 | NA | TRBV12-5 | CASGTGQGSETQYF
TRBJ1-4 | NA | TRBV5-1 | CASSYLPGQSEKLFF
TRBJ2-3 | NA | TRBV29-1 | CSVGGQSTDTQYF
TRBJ2-7 | NA | TRBV6-1 | CASSEAGRDYEQYF
TRBJ1-5 | NA | TRBV10-3 | CAIGGNRGNQPQHF
TRBJ2-2 | NA | TRBV10-3 | CAIRPDTASGRNTGELFF
TRBJ2-3 | NA | TRBV5-6 | CASSLVVSGATDTQYF
TRBJ1-5 | once | TRBV19 | CASSIDRGVNQPQHF
TRBJ2-2 | NA | TRBV7-8 | CASSLQGNTGELFF
TRBJ2-1 | NA | TRBV7-2 | CASSHRGSGRPYNEQFF
NA | NA | TRBV7-2 | CASSLEGLVGAGYEQYF
TRBJ1-3 | NA | TRBV5-1 | CASSLPGEGNTIYF
TRBJ2-2 | NA | TRBV4-1 | CASSLSAGVTGELFF